These 17 T cell receptor beta chains came from one sample sequenced in a study of technical replicates of blood from a handful of donors (dated by TCRdb to between 2016 and 2019). Library prep was done by the immunoSEQ multiplex PCR assay. The table comes from immuneACCESS by way of TCRdb, which keeps in-frame sequences with V and J called. Part of the clones is missing from these tables; in studies checked, under half for an unresolved V gene and the rest for unknown reasons. In all, the sample holds approximately 87,000 clones, and 75% to 95% of those were seen once. Jointly, the top ten make up over 0.35% of the sample. Sequencing used T cells isolated from PBMCs. The receptors shown here come from a human donor in good health. Some clones in this sample may be carry-over from other donors' samples.

This clone was detected a few times. This chain links TRBV5-1 with TRBJ2-1, with 10 bases fitting TRBD2. This CDR3 region has 15 residues. The germline V gene encodes CDR1 SGHRS and CDR2 YFSETQ. Trimming at V came to 4 bases and at J to 7 bases, leaving 8 bases not matched to a gene. This chain's CDR3 is CASSPAGTSANEQFF. The CDR3 coding sequence is TGCGCCAGCAGCCCGGCTGGGACTAGCGCTAATGAGCAGTTCTTC.

Here the CDR3 reads CASSRDRFYEQYF. DNA for the CDR3: TGTGCCAGCAGTCGGGACAGGTTCTACGAGCAGTACTTC. This chain uses TRBV2 with TRBJ2-7; 8 nucleotides align to TRBD1. After removal of 5 bases from V and 3 bases from J, the junction contained 3 bases not matched to a gene. This CDR3 contains 13 residues. Germline loops: CDR1 SNHLY, CDR2 FYNNEI.

This chain joins TRBV28 and TRBJ2-7; 9 positions match TRBD1. CDR1 is MDHEN, CDR2 SYDVKM, per germline. Trimming cost V 8 bases and J 1 base; bases outside gene matches: 9. The CDR3 consists of 15 residues. CDR3 DNA: TGTGCCAGCGTCTCCGGGGGGACAGGGTCCTACGAGCAGTACTTC. Its translation is CASVSGGTGSYEQYF. Complete variable domain (other parts from reference TRBV28 and TRBJ2-7): DVKVTQSSRYLVKRTGEKVFLECVQDMDHENMFWYRQDPGLGLRLIYFSYDVKMKEKGDIPEGYSVSREKKERFSLILESASTNQTSMYLCASVSGGTGSYEQYFGPGTRLTVT.

This clone has only one observation. The rearrangement joins TRBV4-2 to TRBJ2-1, with 8 bases that match TRBD2. CDR3 length equals 16 residues. V was clipped by 3 bases and J by 3 bases; unmatched bases: 7. CDR1 LGHNA and CDR2 YNFKEQ come from the germline V gene. The CDR3 DNA reads as TGTGCCAGCAGCCAGGCCGGCAGCGGGAGCTACAATGAGCAGTTCTTC. Protein: CASSQAGSGSYNEQFF.

This chain connects TRBV27 to TRBJ1-1, with TRBD1 matching over 10 bases. Germline V gene sequence: CDR1 MNHEY, CDR2 SMNVEV (reference sequence). CDR3 length: 13 residues. Trimming at V came to 3 bases and at J to 11 bases, leaving 6 bases not matched to a gene. CDR3 protein: CASSFSGQGFAFF. CDR3 coding DNA: TGTGCCAGCAGTTTCTCGGGACAGGGGTTCGCTTTCTTT.

V and J are TRBV19 and TRBJ1-1, with no clear D. Trimming left V 4 bases short and J 2 bases short, with 11 bases between. The CDR3 spans 14 residues. From germline, CDR1 is LNHDA and CDR2 SQIVND (reference sequence). The DNA of the CDR3 is TGTGCCAGTAGTAGACGGGAAAGAAACACTGAAGCTTTCTTT. Translated, it gives CASSRRERNTEAFF.

This clone was seen only once. This chain links TRBV7-9 with TRBJ2-3; 11 positions match TRBD1. Trimming removed 1 base from V and 7 bases from J; junction bases left unmatched: 7. The CDR3 contains 16 residues. Germline V lookup: CDR1 SEHNR, CDR2 FQNEAQ (reference sequence). The DNA of the CDR3 is TGTGCCAGCAGCTTAGAGAGGACAGGGGGCAGAAATACGCAGTATTTT. Its translation is CASSLERTGGRNTQYF.

In nucleotides, the CDR3 is TGTGCCAGCAGCTTAGCCTTGACAGATGGAGACGAGCAGTACTTC. The encoded protein is CASSLALTDGDEQYF. V gene TRBV7-9 combines with J gene TRBJ2-7, with TRBD1 as a possible D gene (5 bases). V was shortened by 0 bases and J by 5 bases, with 14 bases between the two germline ends. The CDR3 covers 15 residues. Germline CDR1 SEHNR, CDR2 FQNEAQ (reference sequence).

The chain links TRBV7-8 to TRBJ2-7; 10 bases fit TRBD2. J was trimmed by 4 bases and V by 2 bases; bases with no gene match: 2. Germline V gives CDR1 SGHVS, CDR2 FQNEAQ. The CDR3 extends over 14 amino acids. CDR3 residues: CASSLRTSGYEQYF. In DNA form, the CDR3 reads TGTGCCAGCAGCTTAAGGACTAGCGGATACGAGCAGTACTTC.

The rearrangement joins TRBV6-6 to TRBJ2-1; 14 positions agree with TRBD2. Germline CDR1 MNHNY, CDR2 SVGAGI (reference sequence). Losses at the gene ends were 6 bases for V and 6 bases for J; bases not matched to a gene: 4. CDR3 length: 15 amino acids. CDR3 coding DNA: TGTGCCAGCAGCTTGGGACTAGCGGGAGTCAATGAGCAGTTCTTC. Its translation is CASSLGLAGVNEQFF.

DNA for the CDR3: TGTGCCAGCAGCTCGACTAGCGGGGGCACAGATACGCAGTATTTT. Its translation is CASSSTSGGTDTQYF. The chain recombines TRBV7-3 with TRBJ2-3; 11 bases agree with TRBD2. With V trimmed by 4 bases and J by 1 base, 1 base remained unmatched. The germline CDR1 and CDR2 sequences are SGHTA and FQGTGA. The CDR3 runs to 15 residues.

V is TRBV2 and J is TRBJ2-1; TRBD2 is a possible D gene (5 bases). Germline loops: CDR1 SNHLY, CDR2 FYNNEI. Trimming stripped 5 bases from V and 2 bases from J, with 10 bases between. The CDR3 extends over 14 amino acids. The CDR3 sequence: CASSSAGAYNEQFF. The CDR3 bases are TGTGCCAGCAGTTCTGCCGGGGCCTACAATGAGCAGTTCTTC.

The chain has TRBV28 and TRBJ2-3; 10 bases match TRBD2. This CDR3 is 18 amino acids long. V dropped 6 bases and J dropped 2; count of bases not matched to a gene: 14. Germline CDR1 is MDHEN and CDR2 is SYDVKM. The CDR3 DNA reads TGTGCCAGCAGCGCCCCACCCGAGCTAGCGGGAGTCACAGATACGCAGTATTTT. Its protein product is CASSAPPELAGVTDTQYF.

The V and J genes are TRBV27 and TRBJ1-1; TRBD1 might be the D (6 bases). The CDR3 is 16 residues long. Trimming removed 9 bases from V and 0 bases from J, with 20 bases in between. CDR1 is MNHEY and CDR2 is SMNVEV in the germline V gene (reference sequence). The CDR3 reads CASSMENRAMNTEAFF. Here the CDR3 DNA reads TGTGCCAGTTCCATGGAAAACAGGGCAATGAACACTGAAGCTTTCTTT.

The chain has TRBV7-6 and TRBJ2-5; 9 bases line up with TRBD2. Gene TRBJ2-7 matches the end of the DNA better, so the J call may be wrong. Germline V CDR1 and CDR2: SGHVS, FNYEAQ. CDR3 length: 14 amino acids. The CDR3 sequence is CASSRTAGGPEQYF. CDR3 DNA: TGTGCCAGCAGCAGGACAGCGGGAGGTCCCGAGCAGTACTTC.

This clone was seen ten or more times. The J gene is TRBJ1-2, the V gene TRBV7-9, with 7 bases that match TRBD1. CDR1 SEHNR and CDR2 FQNEAQ come from the germline V gene (reference sequence). Germline trimming cut 5 bases from V and 8 bases from J; bases unmatched to any gene: 5. This CDR3 contains 12 residues. The CDR3 is CASSPGGIGYTF. The DNA for the CDR3 is TGTGCCAGCAGCCCAGGGGGGATCGGCTACACCTTC.

The CDR3 loop reads CASSLSGSGVNEQFF. DNA for the CDR3: TGTGCCAGCAGTTTAAGTGGGTCGGGAGTGAATGAGCAGTTCTTC. The V gene is TRBV6-5, the J gene TRBJ2-1; a weak D match, TRBD2 (6 bases). V lost 4 bases and J lost 7, with 17 bases in between. The CDR3 contains 15 residues. Germline V gene lookup returns CDR1 MNHEY and CDR2 SVGAGI.